The sequence of this TCR beta chain was determined in a study of blood T cell repertoires in COVID-19. Clones were sequenced by immunoSEQ multiplex PCR, and TCRdb holds only the in-frame ones, with some missing. The repertoire holds about 280,000 clones, with around 85% as singletons. CDR1 and CDR2 (germline): LNHDA, SQIVND (reference sequence). After removal of 7 bases from V and 5 bases from J, the junction contained 17 bases not matched to a gene. This CDR3 has 17 amino acids. This rearrangement joins TRBV19 to TRBJ2-1; 7 bases line up with TRBD1. This receptor was taken from a woman aged 45-65 years who had recovered from COVID-19. The source material was PBMCs or T cells enriched from blood (not recorded which). The CDR3 region is CASTGGITEGWHNEQFF. The CDR3 DNA reads TGTGCCAGTACAGGGGGTATCACAGAGGGATGGCACAATGAGCAGTTCTTC.